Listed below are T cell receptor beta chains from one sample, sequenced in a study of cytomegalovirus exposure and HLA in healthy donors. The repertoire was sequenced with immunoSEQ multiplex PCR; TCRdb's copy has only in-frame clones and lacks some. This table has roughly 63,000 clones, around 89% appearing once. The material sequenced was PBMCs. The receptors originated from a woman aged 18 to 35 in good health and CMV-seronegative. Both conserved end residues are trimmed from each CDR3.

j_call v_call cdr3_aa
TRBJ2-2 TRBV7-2 ASSLVGVNTGELF
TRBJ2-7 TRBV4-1 ASSQVTPFYEQY
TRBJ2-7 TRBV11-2 ASSQLAGVTHYEQY
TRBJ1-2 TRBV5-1 ASSLETEIYGYT
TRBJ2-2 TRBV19 ASSILRTGAGELF
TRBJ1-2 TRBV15 ATSRVQTRNYGYT
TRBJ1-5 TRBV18 ASSLGTGWGVEPQH
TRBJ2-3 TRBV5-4 ASSIQRSTDTQY
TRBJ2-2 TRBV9 ASSVGTGRNGELF
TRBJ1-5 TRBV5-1 ASSWGDREGNQPQH
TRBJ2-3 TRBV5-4 ARQPLGADTQY
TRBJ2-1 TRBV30 AWDRGGRGEQF
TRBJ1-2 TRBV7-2 ASSLAGRGQYGYT
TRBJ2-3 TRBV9 ASSVAYSAGGPSSTDTQY
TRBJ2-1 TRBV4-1 ASSQAIGLQEQF
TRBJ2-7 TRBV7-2 ASSSPQRHYEQY
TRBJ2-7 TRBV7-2 ASSVTSGREKSYEQY
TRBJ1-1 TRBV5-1 ASSRQGGNTEAF
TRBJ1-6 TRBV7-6 ASSLSGGDSPLH
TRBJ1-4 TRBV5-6 ASSFRGPATNEKLF
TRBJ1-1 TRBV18 ASSPGQTNTEAF
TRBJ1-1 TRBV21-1 ASSKDYWQGADEAF
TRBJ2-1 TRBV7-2 ASSLAPGNEQF
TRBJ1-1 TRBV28 ASDSSMNTEAF
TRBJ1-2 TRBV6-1 ASSEPLTDYGYT
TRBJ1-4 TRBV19 ASSMDRGDEKLF
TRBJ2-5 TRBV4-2 ASSLTEGGGSGSETQY
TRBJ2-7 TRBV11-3 ASSRSGLNEQY
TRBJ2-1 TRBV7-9 ASSLGLAGTYNEQF
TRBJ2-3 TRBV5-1 ASHGQPGSTDTQY
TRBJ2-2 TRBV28 ATGIPGELF